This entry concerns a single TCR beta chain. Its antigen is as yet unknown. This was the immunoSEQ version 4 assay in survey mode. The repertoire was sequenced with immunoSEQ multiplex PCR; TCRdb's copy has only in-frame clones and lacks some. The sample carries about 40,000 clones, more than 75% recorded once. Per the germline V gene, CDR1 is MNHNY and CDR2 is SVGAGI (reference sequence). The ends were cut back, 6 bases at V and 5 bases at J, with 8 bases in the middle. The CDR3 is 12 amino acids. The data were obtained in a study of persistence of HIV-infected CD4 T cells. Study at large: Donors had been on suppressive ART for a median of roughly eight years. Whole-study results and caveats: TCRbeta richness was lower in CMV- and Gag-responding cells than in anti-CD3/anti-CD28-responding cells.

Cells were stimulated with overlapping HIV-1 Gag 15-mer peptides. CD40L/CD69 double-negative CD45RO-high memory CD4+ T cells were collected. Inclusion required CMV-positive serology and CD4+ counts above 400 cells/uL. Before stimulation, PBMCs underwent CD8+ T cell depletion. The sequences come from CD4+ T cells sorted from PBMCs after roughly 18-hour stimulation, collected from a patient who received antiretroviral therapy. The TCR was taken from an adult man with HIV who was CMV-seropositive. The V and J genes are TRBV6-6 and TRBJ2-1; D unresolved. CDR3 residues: CASSPRDNEQFF. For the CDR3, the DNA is TGTGCCAGCAGCCCCCGGGACAATGAGCAGTTCTTC.